Below are 24 T cell receptor beta chains sequenced from a single sample in a study of OX40 agonist ivuxolimab in advanced cancers. Profiled with immunoSEQ multiplex PCR; TCRdb holds only in-frame clones, not every one. This sample has approximately 61,000 clones, with about 80% found just once. This specimen was CD4+ or CD8+ T cells sorted from blood, taken in a trial of the OX40 agonist ivuxolimab. The origin of the receptors is an adult with an advanced solid tumor such as melanoma, head and neck, liver or kidney cancer.

This chain connects TRBV6-6 to TRBJ2-1; 8 nucleotides agree with TRBD1. The CDR3 contains 16 residues. With 4 bases clipped from V and 4 bases from J, the junction kept 9 bases outside the gene matches. Germline CDR1 is MNHNY and CDR2 is SVGAGI (reference sequence). The CDR3 DNA is TGTGCCAGCAGTTGGAAACAGGGACAGGCTTACAATGAGCAGTTCTTC. This sequence encodes CASSWKQGQAYNEQFF.

This clone is medium-sized in the sample. This chain links TRBV19 with TRBJ1-6; 8 nucleotides match TRBD1. Germline loops: CDR1 LNHDA, CDR2 SQIVND (reference sequence). The CDR3 totals 13 residues. V was clipped by 11 bases and J by 7 bases; unmatched bases: 7. CDR3 coding DNA: TGTGCCGTTACAGGGGGGCTAAATTCACCCCTCCACTTT. The encoded protein is CAVTGGLNSPLHF.

This sequence joins TRBV5-6 and TRBJ1-1; the D is unclear. The germline V and J ends were trimmed by 1 base and 4 bases, with 11 bases remaining between them. The CDR3 spans 14 residues. Germline CDR1 SGHDT, CDR2 YYEEEE. The CDR3 nucleotides read TGTGCCAGCAGCTTGAGAGGGTTTATCACTGAAGCTTTCTTT. It is translated as CASSLRGFITEAFF.

CDR3 DNA sequence: TGTGCCAGCAGCCGGGACAGGGAGAGCTCCTATAATTCACCCCTCCACTTT. As protein: CASSRDRESSYNSPLHF. This sequence joins TRBV5-4 and TRBJ1-6; 9 nucleotides agree with TRBD1. CDR1 is SGHNT, CDR2 YYREEE, per germline (reference sequence). With 4 bases clipped from V and 0 bases from J, the junction kept 5 bases outside the gene matches. This CDR3 has 17 residues.

This chain joins TRBV13 and TRBJ1-3; D remains ambiguous. The CDR3 length is 12 residues. Germline lookup yields CDR1 PRHDT and CDR2 FYEKMQ (reference sequence). Trimming left V 1 base short and J 3 bases short, with 1 base between. In nucleotides, the CDR3 is TGTGCCAGCAGCTTAGATGGAAACACCATATATTTT. Translating gives CASSLDGNTIYF.

This clone turned up a few times. V gene TRBV7-8 combines with J gene TRBJ2-5; D gene ambiguous. V lost 5 bases and J 0 bases, leaving 4 bases between the germline ends. The CDR3 spans 12 residues. Germline V gives CDR1 SGHVS, CDR2 FQNEAQ. The CDR3 sequence: CASSRDQETQYF. In DNA form, the CDR3 reads TGTGCCAGCAGCCGAGACCAAGAGACCCAGTACTTC. Complete variable domain (other parts from reference TRBV7-8 and TRBJ2-5): GAGVSQSPRYKVAKRGQDVALRCDPISGHVSLFWYQQALGQGPEFLTYFQNEAQLDKSGLPSDRFFAERPEGSVSTLKIQRTQQEDSAVYLCASSRDQETQYFGPGTRLLVL.

The genes are TRBV2 and TRBJ2-3; D not resolved. The CDR3 is made up of 13 amino acids. Germline CDR1 and CDR2: SNHLY and FYNNEI. Trimming shortened V by 4 bases and J by 4 bases, and 9 bases separated the two germline ends. CDR3 sequence reads: CASSGDMSDTQYF. CDR3 DNA: TGTGCCAGCAGTGGAGACATGTCAGATACGCAGTATTTT. Variable domain in full (rest from reference TRBV2 and TRBJ2-3): EPEVTQTPSHQVTQMGQEVILRCVPISNHLYFYWYRQILGQKVEFLVSFYNNEISEKSEIFDDQFSVERPDGSNFTLKIRSTKLEDSAMYFCASSGDMSDTQYFGPGTRLTVL.

This chain links TRBV10-1 with TRBJ2-3; 11 nucleotides align to TRBD2. V lost 0 bases to trimming and J lost 4 bases; unmatched junction nucleotides: 12. From germline, CDR1 is WNHNN and CDR2 SYGVQD (reference sequence). This CDR3 is 19 amino acids long. The CDR3 sequence is CASSESGLAGGNPPDTQYF. CDR3 sequence (DNA): TGCGCCAGCAGTGAGTCAGGTCTAGCGGGGGGCAATCCCCCAGATACGCAGTATTTT.

The V call is TRBV4-3, the J call TRBJ1-2, with unresolved D. V was trimmed by 1 base and J by 4 bases, leaving 10 bases between them. Per the germline V gene, CDR1 is LGHNA and CDR2 is YSLEER. The length of the CDR3 is 14 residues. The CDR3 DNA reads as TGCGCCAGCAGCCAAGCCCGGGTTGGCTATGGCTACACCTTC. The encoded protein is CASSQARVGYGYTF.

The chain carries TRBV30 and TRBJ1-2, with 9 bases matching TRBD1. The germline V gene has CDR1 GTSNPN and CDR2 SVGIG (reference sequence). This CDR3 has 17 residues. Unmatched junction bases numbered 15, after V lost 2 bases and J lost 5 bases. The CDR3 DNA reads as TGTGCCTGGAGTATTGTACAGGGGGCCCTTCCCCTATATGGCTACACCTTC. This encodes CAWSIVQGALPLYGYTF.

Only a few counts were recorded for this clone. V usage is TRBV18 and J usage is TRBJ2-5, with TRBD1 matching 9 bases. V dropped 2 bases and J dropped 2; count of bases not matched to a gene: 3. The germline V gene encodes CDR1 KGHSH and CDR2 LQKENI. The CDR3 runs 15 residues. The chain's CDR3 is CASSPLGQGQETQYF. The CDR3 DNA follows: TGTGCCAGCTCACCATTGGGACAGGGACAAGAGACCCAGTACTTC.

The rearrangement joins TRBV14 to TRBJ1-2, with TRBD1 matching 9 bases. The length of the CDR3 is 16 residues. V was clipped by 1 base and J by 8 bases; unmatched bases: 11. Germline CDR1 and CDR2: SGHDN and FVKESK. This CDR3 reads CASSQVDGQGRRGYTF. The CDR3 bases are TGTGCCAGCAGCCAAGTAGATGGACAGGGGCGTCGCGGCTACACCTTC.

Only a few counts were recorded for this clone. This chain connects TRBV2 to TRBJ1-6, with 9 bases fitting TRBD1. Trimming removed 6 bases from V and 10 bases from J; junction bases left unmatched: 7. This CDR3 contains 14 residues. In germline, CDR1 is SNHLY, CDR2 FYNNEI. CDR3 nucleotide sequence: TGTGCCAGCAGCTCCGGGACAGGGAGGTCACCCCTCCACTTT. Translated, it gives CASSSGTGRSPLHF.

The rearrangement links TRBV6-1 to TRBJ1-5; D unclear. Trimming took 0 bases from V and 6 from J, leaving 6 bases between them. CDR1 is MNHNS, CDR2 SASEGT, per germline. The CDR3 has 13 amino acids. The CDR3 region is CASSEAQGQPQHF. CDR3 DNA: TGTGCCAGCAGTGAAGCGCAAGGTCAGCCCCAGCATTTT.

This chain uses TRBV19 with TRBJ2-7; D may be TRBD2 (7 bases). CDR1 is LNHDA, CDR2 SQIVND, per germline (reference sequence). The length of the CDR3 is 16 residues. Trimming cost V 5 bases and J 2 bases, with 19 bases left between them. The CDR3 sequence is CASSDNLRGGTYEQYF. In DNA form, the CDR3 reads TGTGCCAGTAGTGATAATCTCCGCGGGGGCACCTACGAGCAGTACTTC.

The chain couples TRBV5-1 to TRBJ1-2; TRBD1 might be the D (5 bases). Trimming left V 5 bases short and J 8 bases short, with 22 bases between. Germline V gene data show CDR1 as SGHRS and CDR2 as YFSETQ. The length of the CDR3 is 15 residues. The CDR3 sequence is CASREETGTVVGYTF. The CDR3 nucleotides read TGCGCCAGCAGGGAAGAAACCGGGACGGTGGTAGGCTACACCTTC.

The V gene is TRBV6-6, the J gene TRBJ1-2; unclear D gene. This CDR3 spans 15 amino acids. Germline V gives CDR1 MNHNY, CDR2 SVGAGI (reference sequence). V was trimmed by 2 bases and J by 5 bases, leaving 15 bases between them. The CDR3 loop reads CASSYMQASSYGYTF. The CDR3 DNA sequence: TGTGCCAGCAGTTACATGCAGGCGTCTTCTTATGGCTACACCTTC.

The rearrangement joins TRBV5-4 to TRBJ1-1; D call uncertain. Trimming took 0 bases from V and 4 from J, leaving 16 bases between them. This CDR3 spans 16 amino acids. CDR1 is SGHNT and CDR2 is YYREEE in the germline V gene (reference sequence). The CDR3 here is CASSLGSGGVPTEAFF. The CDR3 nucleotides read TGTGCCAGCAGCTTGGGTAGTGGCGGAGTTCCCACTGAAGCTTTCTTT.

The chain joins TRBV6-1 to TRBJ2-7; TRBD1 matches at 12 bases. CDR1 is MNHNS and CDR2 is SASEGT in the germline V gene. The CDR3 sequence is 16 residues long. V shed 3 bases and J 9 bases; nucleotides not matched to a gene: 12. The CDR3 sequence: CASSDGPGQGAERQYF. The DNA of the CDR3 is TGTGCCAGCAGTGATGGCCCGGGACAGGGGGCGGAGCGGCAGTACTTC.

This clone was detected a few times. The chain carries TRBV6-1 and TRBJ2-5, with D unresolved. The CDR3 is 12 amino acids. Trimming pared 7 bases from V and 5 bases from J, leaving 11 bases between. Germline CDR1 is MNHNS and CDR2 is SASEGT. The CDR3 bases are TGTGCCAGCATCGGGTCGGTGGAGACCCAGTACTTC. Its translation is CASIGSVETQYF.

V gene TRBV12-5 combines with J gene TRBJ2-7; D call uncertain. Germline V CDR1 and CDR2: LGHNT, FRNRAP. Trimming stripped 8 bases from V and 2 bases from J, with 13 bases between. The CDR3 runs to 13 residues. The CDR3: CASSQVSTYEQYF. The CDR3 region has the DNA TGTGCTAGTAGTCAGGTATCCACCTACGAGCAGTACTTC.

This chain links TRBV18 with TRBJ1-1; D remains ambiguous. Germline V gives CDR1 KGHSH, CDR2 LQKENI. The V end lost 5 bases, the J end lost 6 bases, and 13 bases lay between the germline ends. The CDR3 spans 13 residues. The CDR3 protein is CASSSSAGSEAFF. The CDR3 DNA is TGTGCCAGCTCATCGAGCGCAGGTTCTGAAGCTTTCTTT.

The chain recombines TRBV18 with TRBJ1-2; D is unclear. This CDR3 spans 14 amino acids. Trimming pared 1 base from V and 4 bases from J, leaving 10 bases between. CDR1 is KGHSH, CDR2 LQKENI, per germline. The CDR3 sequence: CASSPRERSYGYTF. The DNA for the CDR3 is TGTGCCAGCTCACCACGGGAACGTTCCTATGGCTACACCTTC.

This chain connects TRBV19 to TRBJ1-1, with TRBD1 matching over 9 bases. This CDR3 is built from 15 residues. V shed 2 bases, J shed 8 bases, and the junction held 9 bases outside the gene matches. The germline CDR1 and CDR2 sequences are LNHDA and SQIVND (reference sequence). CDR3 sequence: CASSILLQGAGEAFF. CDR3 nucleotides: TGTGCCAGTAGTATATTACTACAGGGGGCTGGAGAAGCTTTCTTT.